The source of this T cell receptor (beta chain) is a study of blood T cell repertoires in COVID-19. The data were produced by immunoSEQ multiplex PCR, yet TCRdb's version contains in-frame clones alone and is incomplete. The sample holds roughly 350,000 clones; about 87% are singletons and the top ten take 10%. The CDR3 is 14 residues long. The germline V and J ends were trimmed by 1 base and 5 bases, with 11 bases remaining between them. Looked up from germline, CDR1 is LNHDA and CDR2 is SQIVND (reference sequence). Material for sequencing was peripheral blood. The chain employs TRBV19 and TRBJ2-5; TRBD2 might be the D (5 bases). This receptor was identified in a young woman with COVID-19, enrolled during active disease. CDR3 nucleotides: TGTGCCAGTAGTATAGGAACGGGGAGTGAGACCCAGTACTTC. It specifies CASSIGTGSETQYF.